This is a list of T cell receptor beta chains from one sample in a study of OX40 agonist ivuxolimab in advanced cancers. Profiling relied on immunoSEQ multiplex PCR, and the TCRdb table lists in-frame clones only, not all of them. The table has 45,000 or so clones, less than 90% seen once. The starting material was CD4+ or CD8+ T cells sorted from blood, obtained in a trial of the OX40 agonist ivuxolimab. These receptors originate from an adult with an advanced solid tumor such as melanoma, head and neck, liver or kidney cancer. Both conserved end residues are part of each CDR3. Fields, in order: clone size, J gene, D gene, V gene, CDR3 protein, CDR3 DNA. D genes are given only for firm matches. Clone size, where shown, is once, few, many, or a class for clones that have expanded.

- | TRBJ2-7 | - | TRBV4-1 | CASSPQAQYSYEQYF | TGCGCCAGCAGCCCCCAGGCGCAATACTCCTACGAGCAGTACTTC
- | TRBJ1-1 | - | TRBV5-1 | CASSPDSGWNTEAFF | TGCGCCAGCAGCCCCGACTCGGGTTGGAACACTGAAGCTTTCTTT
- | TRBJ1-2 | TRBD1 | TRBV5-4 | CASSLQGQGLYGYTF | TGTGCCAGCAGCCTCCAGGGACAGGGACTCTATGGCTACACCTTC
few | TRBJ1-4 | TRBD1 | TRBV4-3 | CASSQDYRLVDRGREKLFF | TGCGCCAGCAGCCAAGACTATCGATTAGTCGACAGGGGTCGGGAAAAACTGTTTTTT
- | TRBJ2-7 | TRBD1 | TRBV9 | CASSVAPGGTDEQYF | TGTGCCAGCAGCGTAGCGCCAGGGGGTACGGACGAGCAGTACTTC
- | TRBJ1-1 | - | TRBV7-8 | CASSRQENTEAFF | TGTGCCAGCAGCCGACAAGAGAACACTGAAGCTTTCTTT
few | TRBJ2-7 | TRBD1 | TRBV6-5 | CASNPDRGGFYEQYF | TGTGCCAGCAATCCGGACAGGGGCGGCTTTTACGAGCAGTACTTC
- | TRBJ2-3 | - | TRBV6-5 | CASSSRRATDTQYF | TGTGCCAGCAGTTCGCGGCGGGCTACAGATACGCAGTATTTT
- | TRBJ1-5 | - | TRBV5-1 | CASSLGYRSVQHF | TGCGCCAGCAGCTTGGGATACAGGAGTGTCCAGCATTTT
- | TRBJ1-1 | - | TRBV29-1 | CSVEAARNTEAFF | TGCAGCGTTGAAGCCGCCAGGAACACTGAAGCTTTCTTT
- | TRBJ2-7 | - | TRBV4-1 | CASSQVLTYEQYF | TGCGCCAGCAGCCAAGTACTAACCTACGAGCAGTACTTC
- | TRBJ2-7 | - | TRBV5-1 | CASSLVGTTYEQYF | TGCGCCAGCAGCTTGGTCGGCACCACCTACGAGCAGTACTTC